This TCR beta chain derives from a study of T cells in Graves' hyperthyroidism and ophthalmopathy (dated by TCRdb to between 2018 and 2021). For the wider study: Peripheral blood samples were taken at the time of initial diagnosis, prior to any treatment. Thyroid tissue and blood T-cell repertoires from six Graves' hyperthyroidism patients were also compared in the study. Once sampling was done, hyperthyroidism patients were given methimazole at a starting dose of 30 mg daily, whereas ophthalmopathy patients were given high-dose intravenous methylprednisolone. The 100 discovery patients were randomly split 7:3 into training and test sets. To identify TCR V-J signatures that set the groups apart, the researchers used a discovery cohort of 100 or so patients, made up of under 45 with Graves' ophthalmopathy and around 58 with stable Graves' hyperthyroidism. Prospective prediction of ophthalmopathy was tested in an independent validation cohort consisting of 18 to 20 hyperthyroidism patients and more than 15 patients who later progressed to ophthalmopathy. The paper reports TCR Vbeta CDR3 sequencing of more than 120 peripheral blood samples: over 40 ophthalmopathy, roughly 80 hyperthyroidism and around 17 progressor patients. General findings and caveats noted by the study authors: No statistical method was used to fix the sample size in advance, and group allocation was not hidden from the investigators. In validation, the model predicted progression to ophthalmopathy with roughly 66% sensitivity and around 72% specificity, a median of about six months before onset. Most expanded thyroid clonotypes (frequency above 0.001) were also detected in blood, suggesting blood repertoires may reflect thyroid immune responses. A model built on a 13 V-J signature distinguished ophthalmopathy from stable hyperthyroidism, reaching 85% to 90% sensitivity and approximately 83% specificity in cross-validation and 80%/75% in testing.

TCR beta CDR3 regions were amplified from RNA transcripts. The first round of RT-PCR for the TCR CDR3 was performed with the HTBI primer set and the Qiagen OneStep RT-PCR kit. The libraries were constructed in a second round of multiplex PCR and then size-selected and purified. Paired-end sequencing of the libraries was performed with 100 bp reads on an Illumina HiSeq2000. The authors' analysis ran thus. SOAPnuke was used to process the raw data, throwing out any read that contained adapters or uncalled bases, had a mean Phred below 15, or lacked an exact constant-primer or identifier match. High-quality paired reads were merged using COPE v1.2.5, and each unique nucleotide sequence was defined as a clonotype. MiTCR v1.1 was used to align the clonotypes against IMGT TRBV, TRBD and TRBJ reference segments. The analysis included only V-J combinations with a frequency above 0.0001, which together covered around 99% of the repertoires. A TCS score was defined as the ratio between F50 (clonal expansion) and ExV (chaos), using BLOSUM62-based TCRdist between CDR3 peptides within each V-J. Welch's t-statistics and random forest reduced fewer than 600 V-J features to some 14, which were used in a naive Bayes classifier (R e1071). TCRdb applied fastp at Q25 and MiXCR to the public reads, then kept only in-frame beta chains. Records with the same CDR3 protein are collapsed into one entry carrying the most frequent genes and DNA. TCRdb's processing, not the authors', yielded these V and J calls. For this sample the table gives 300,000 to 400,000 distinct CDR3 sequences, of which roughly 13% were detected only once. The top ten clonotypes cover 20% to 25% of the sample.

A patient counted as having stable Graves' hyperthyroidism if no progression to ophthalmopathy occurred over 18 months of follow-up. Hyperthyroidism patients were newly diagnosed, with disease duration under 2 months, and aged 18 to 65 years. Exclusion was applied to patients with uncontrolled infections, other autoimmune diseases, pregnancy or lactation. Diagnoses were established on the basis of clinical symptoms, serum thyroxine and TRAb, thyroid ultrasound, and orbital computed tomography. PBMCs were separated from roughly 10 ml of fresh peripheral blood using Ficoll-Paque density gradient centrifugation. Total RNA was extracted with Trizol reagent, and quality was checked on an Agilent 2100 Bioanalyzer. Only a few counts were recorded for this clonotype. Its antigen specificity is not known. No base-level quality is on record; no much larger clone is a single base apart. The germline V gene encodes CDR1 SGDLS and CDR2 YYNGEE. Its CDR3 holds 14 amino acids, cysteine through phenylalanine. Just the 42-base CDR3 DNA is kept, in frame starting at base 1. The junction carries 9 bases between V and J, which are trimmed by 0 bases and 2 bases respectively.

The sequencing input was blood. The chain employs TRBV9 and TRBJ2-7, with no reliable assignment of the D segment. The TCR comes from a woman aged 30 to 39 with Graves' hyperthyroidism. CDR3 loop: CASSVGQLPYEQYF. The DNA reads TGTGCCAGCAGCGTAGGGCAGTTACCCTACGAGCAGTACTTC.